This entry lists 10 T cell receptor beta chains sequenced from one sample in a study of blood T cell repertoires in COVID-19. The table came from immunoSEQ multiplex PCR; TCRdb's copy has only in-frame clones and leaves some out. The top ten hold 2.5% to 3.5% of the sample, which has 360,000 or so clones, roughly 84% seen once. What was sequenced was PBMCs or T cells enriched from blood (not recorded which). These receptors originate from a woman aged 25 to 39 who had recovered from COVID-19.

This rearrangement joins TRBV12-5 to TRBJ1-2, with 8 bases that match TRBD1. The CDR3 totals 15 residues. J gave up 8 bases and V 5 bases, and 13 bases lay outside the gene matches. In germline, CDR1 is LGHNT, CDR2 FRNRAP. As DNA, the CDR3 is TGTGCTAGTGGTCTCAGGGGGCCTGGCTCTATGGGCTACACCTTC. This codes for CASGLRGPGSMGYTF.

The chain has TRBV11-2 and TRBJ2-6; perhaps TRBD1 as D (5 bases). The CDR3 is 16 amino acids. Germline CDR1 and CDR2: SGHAT and FQNNGV. Trimming pared 5 bases from V and 0 bases from J, leaving 11 bases between. CDR3 loop: CASSTPGRSGANVLTF. In DNA, the CDR3 is TGTGCCAGCAGCACGCCAGGGCGCTCTGGGGCCAACGTCCTGACTTTC.

The chain employs TRBV9 and TRBJ2-5; 8 bases map to TRBD2. V lost 3 bases to trimming and J lost 5 bases; unmatched junction nucleotides: 9. In germline, CDR1 is SGDLS, CDR2 YYNGEE. This CDR3 is 15 amino acids long. The CDR3 loop reads CASSGGAGAPETQYF. The CDR3 region has the DNA TGTGCCAGCAGCGGGGGAGCGGGGGCCCCGGAGACCCAGTACTTC.

The V call is TRBV5-6, the J call TRBJ2-1, with D unclear. The CDR3 covers 18 residues. Looked up from germline, CDR1 is SGHDT and CDR2 is YYEEEE. V was cut by 0 bases and J by 4 bases, with 20 bases left in between. DNA for the CDR3: TGTGCCAGCAGCTTGGGGGCAGGCTCTCACGTATCTTACAATGAGCAGTTCTTC. It is translated as CASSLGAGSHVSYNEQFF.

This sequence joins TRBV18 and TRBJ1-1; weak D call: TRBD1 (6 bases). Germline V gene sequence: CDR1 KGHSH, CDR2 LQKENI. Trimming took 4 bases from V and 5 from J, leaving 17 bases between them. The CDR3 consists of 15 residues. The CDR3: CASSQGRQDWTEAFF. CDR3 DNA sequence: TGTGCCAGCTCACAAGGCCGACAGGATTGGACTGAAGCTTTCTTT.

The chain is built from TRBV19 and TRBJ2-1; D gene unclear. Trimming took 7 bases from V and 1 from J, leaving 20 bases between them. The CDR3 is 17 amino acids. Germline lookup yields CDR1 LNHDA and CDR2 SQIVND (reference sequence). The CDR3: CASTLTLTPLSYNEQFF. CDR3 in DNA: TGTGCCAGTACCCTTACCCTTACTCCACTATCCTACAATGAGCAGTTCTTC.

In this sample, this clone turned up a few times. The J gene is TRBJ2-1, the V gene TRBV2; D ambiguous. Germline V gene lookup returns CDR1 SNHLY and CDR2 FYNNEI. CDR3 size: 14 residues. Trimming removed 0 bases from V and 8 bases from J, with 11 bases in between. In DNA, the CDR3 is TGTGCCAGCAGTGAAGCGCAAGTGGGCGATGAGCAGTTCTTC. This sequence encodes CASSEAQVGDEQFF.

V is TRBV3-1 (or the pseudogene TRBV3-2) and J is TRBJ2-3; 13 bases agree with TRBD2. Germline values: CDR1 LGHDT, CDR2 YNNKEL (reference sequence). The CDR3 is 15 residues long. The V and J ends lost 3 bases and 7 bases, in that order; junction bases with no gene match: 4. The chain's CDR3 is CASSQGLAGPYTQYF. DNA for the CDR3: TGTGCCAGCAGCCAGGGACTAGCGGGACCATATACGCAGTATTTT.

The rearrangement links TRBV7-2 to TRBJ1-1; 7 bases agree with TRBD1. CDR3 size: 18 residues. Germline values: CDR1 SGHTA, CDR2 FQGNSA. V was clipped by 0 bases and J by 1 base; unmatched bases: 11. The CDR3 loop is CASSLAHRGDERNTEAFF. CDR3 sequence (DNA): TGTGCCAGCAGCTTAGCCCACAGGGGTGACGAGAGGAACACTGAAGCTTTCTTT.

The rearrangement joins TRBV9 to TRBJ2-2; D is undetermined. Trimming shortened V by 0 bases and J by 6 bases, and 6 bases separated the two germline ends. Germline V gene sequence: CDR1 SGDLS, CDR2 YYNGEE. The CDR3 has 13 residues. CDR3 protein: CASSVGGSGELFF. The CDR3 nucleotides read TGTGCCAGCAGCGTAGGAGGCTCCGGGGAGCTGTTTTTT. The complete variable domain, with remaining parts taken from reference TRBV9 and TRBJ2-2, reads DSGVTQTPKHLITATGQRVTLRCSPRSGDLSVYWYQQSLDQGLQFLIQYYNGEERAKGNILERFSAQQFPDLHSELNLSSLELGDSALYFCASSVGGSGELFFGEGSRLTVL.